The 13 T cell receptor beta chains below were found in one sample sequenced in a study of cytomegalovirus exposure and HLA in healthy donors. Use of 60 Vbeta and 13 Jbeta primers characterized the PCR. Profiling relied on immunoSEQ multiplex PCR, and the TCRdb table lists in-frame clones only, not all of them. Of about 120,000 clones detected, roughly 71% appear once; the ten largest clones hold about 2.8%. The material sequenced was PBMCs. The receptors shown here come from a woman aged 35 to 49 in good health and CMV-seropositive.

In this sample, this clone turned up a few times. The CDR3 sequence: CASSLVGEGEKLFF. For the CDR3, the DNA is TGTGCCAGCAGCTTAGTAGGGGAAGGTGAAAAACTGTTTTTT. This chain uses TRBV7-9 with TRBJ1-4; perhaps TRBD1 as D (5 bases). CDR1 SEHNR and CDR2 FQNEAQ come from the germline V gene (reference sequence). This CDR3 comprises 14 residues. V lost 1 base and J 7 bases, leaving 10 bases between the germline ends.

This sequence joins TRBV6-6 and TRBJ1-1; 7 positions match TRBD1. Trimming cost V 4 bases and J 3 bases; bases outside gene matches: 5. This CDR3 spans 14 amino acids. Germline V gene lookup returns CDR1 MNHNY and CDR2 SVGAGI (reference sequence). The CDR3 is CASSSQGQYTEAFF. The CDR3, as DNA: TGTGCCAGCAGTTCCCAGGGACAGTACACTGAAGCTTTCTTT.

This chain joins TRBV7-3 and TRBJ1-3, with D possibly matching TRBD1 (6 bases). The CDR3 length is 13 residues. V lost 6 bases, J lost 7 bases, and 13 bases lay in between. Germline-derived CDR1 and CDR2 are SGHTA and FQGTGA. The CDR3 here is CASRFTGSNTIYF. CDR3 coding DNA: TGTGCCAGCAGGTTCACAGGGTCGAACACCATATATTTT.

This clone was observed a single time. Relative to the germline gene, one junction end is altered; a read error may explain this. The V gene is TRBV18, the J gene TRBJ2-4, with 12 nucleotides matching TRBD1. The CDR3 totals 16 residues. Germline V lookup: CDR1 KGHSH, CDR2 LQKENI. CDR3 sequence reads: CASSPLGQGAHGLADF. The CDR3 DNA sequence: TGTGCCAGCTCACCTCTGGGACAGGGGGCGCATGGATTGGCGGACTTC.

The rearrangement links TRBV28 to TRBJ2-3; D unclear. Germline loops: CDR1 MDHEN, CDR2 SYDVKM. Trimming stripped 5 bases from V and 0 bases from J, with 3 bases between. The CDR3 is 12 amino acids. CDR3 loop: CASSLSTDTQYF. The CDR3 bases are TGTGCCAGCAGTCTAAGCACAGATACGCAGTATTTT.

This clone showed up just once. The chain uses TRBV7-9 and TRBJ2-5; possible D gene TRBD1, 6 bases. V shed 3 bases and J shed 3 bases, with 11 bases lying between them. The CDR3 runs 14 residues. Germline-derived CDR1 and CDR2 are SEHNR and FQNEAQ (reference sequence). This CDR3 is CASSFRDTKETQYF. In DNA, the CDR3 is TGTGCCAGCAGCTTCCGGGACACTAAAGAGACCCAGTACTTC.

This clone was recorded a few times. The chain couples TRBV14 to TRBJ1-2; no reliable D call. The length of the CDR3 is 13 residues. Germline values: CDR1 SGHDN, CDR2 FVKESK. The V gene lost 2 bases and the J gene lost 4 bases, with 8 bases spanning the gap. This chain's CDR3 is CASSQNYGYGYTF. The CDR3 DNA is TGTGCCAGCAGCCAAAATTACGGCTATGGCTACACCTTC.

V is TRBV12-1 and J is TRBJ2-5; TRBD2 is the table's D call and was not checked against the DNA. TRBV12-1 is classified as a pseudogene. The CDR3 totals 16 residues. CDR3 DNA sequence: TGTGCCAGCAGCCACGTTGGGACTAGGTCCCAAGAGACCCAGTACTTC. This sequence encodes CASSHVGTRSQETQYF.

This chain links TRBV15 with TRBJ1-3; D gene ambiguous. Germline V CDR1 and CDR2: LNHNV, YYDKDF (reference sequence). V shed 0 bases and J shed 0 bases, with 6 bases lying between them. The CDR3 is 15 residues long. The CDR3 DNA reads TGTGCCACCAGCAGAGATGTCGGCTCTGGAAACACCATATATTTT. It specifies CATSRDVGSGNTIYF.

The chain links TRBV6-5 to TRBJ2-5; TRBD2 agrees at 10 bases. The J call is doubtful: the DNA matches TRBJ2-7 better. The CDR3 extends over 14 amino acids. In germline, CDR1 is MNHEY, CDR2 SVGAGI. CDR3 sequence (DNA): TGTGCCAGCAGTCCGGGACTAGCGAGATACGAGCAGTACTTC. The encoded protein is CASSPGLARYEQYF.

This clone was seen a single time. The chain employs TRBV18 and TRBJ1-1; 11 bases are a match to TRBD1. CDR3 length: 14 residues. The germline CDR1 and CDR2 sequences are KGHSH and LQKENI. V lost 5 bases, J lost 6 bases, and 5 bases stayed unmatched. The CDR3 DNA follows: TGTGCCAGCTCAAACCGGGACAGGGGGTCTGAAGCTTTCTTT. It translates to CASSNRDRGSEAFF.

The V call is TRBV6-6, the J call TRBJ1-5; D may be TRBD1 (5 bases). Trimming removed 6 bases at V and 3 bases at J, with 15 bases between. CDR1 is MNHNY and CDR2 is SVGAGI in the germline V gene (reference sequence). This CDR3 is 15 amino acids long. The DNA for the CDR3 is TGTGCCAGCAGCCCGATTGGGGCGAACAATCAGCCCCAGCATTTT. The encoded protein is CASSPIGANNQPQHF.

This clone was counted between two and nine times. The chain recombines TRBV11-3 with TRBJ2-1, with D maybe TRBD2 (5 bases). Germline V lookup: CDR1 SGHNT, CDR2 YENEEA. CDR3 length: 14 amino acids. The V and J ends lost 1 base and 5 bases respectively, with 9 bases between them. Here the CDR3 reads CASSLGTHDNEQFF. The CDR3 DNA reads TGTGCCAGCAGCTTAGGGACTCATGACAATGAGCAGTTCTTC.